The rows below give T cell receptor beta chains drawn from one sample of a study of long-term antiretroviral therapy in people with HIV. Libraries were prepared by immunoSEQ multiplex PCR; TCRdb keeps only in-frame clonotypes and omits some of them. Found here are around 21,000 clones, roughly 84% of them singletons; the top ten hold 6.5% to 8.5%. The sequenced sample was unsorted PBMCs, obtained 0.2 years before starting antiretroviral therapy. The origin of the receptors is a man aged 18 to 30 with HIV. CDR3s include the opening cysteine and the closing phenylalanine or tryptophan. D genes are given only for firm matches. Rows may omit the clone size; those that give it use once, few, many or a size class.

clone_size,v_call,cdr3_length,d_call,j_call,cdr3_nt,cdr3_aa
few,TRBV7-8,16,TRBD1,TRBJ2-5,TGTGCCAGCAGCTTAGCGTGGACAGGGCGCCAAGAGACCCAGTACTTC,CASSLAWTGRQETQYF
few,TRBV11-2,14,TRBD2,TRBJ2-1,TGTGCCAGCAGTCCCCCTAGCGGGATGGGTGAGCAGTTCTTC,CASSPPSGMGEQFF
-,TRBV19,14,TRBD1,TRBJ2-7,TGTGCCAGTAGGAAACGGACAGGCGACTACGAGCAGTACTTC,CASRKRTGDYEQYF
-,TRBV13,14,-,TRBJ2-7,TGTGCCAGCAGCTTAGGGGTCGACTCCTACGAGCAGTACTTC,CASSLGVDSYEQYF
once,TRBV5-1,17,-,TRBJ2-2,TGCGCCAGCAGCTTGGTAGTGGGGCAAATTAACACCGGGGAGCTGTTTTTT,CASSLVVGQINTGELFF
-,TRBV2,14,-,TRBJ1-3,TGTGCCAGCAGCCGGGACCTCTCTGGAAACACCATATATTTT,CASSRDLSGNTIYF
-,TRBV6-6,11,-,TRBJ2-7,TGTGCCAGCAGTTTCAATAGTGAGCAGTACTTC,CASSFNSEQYF
-,TRBV25-1,12,-,TRBJ1-2,TGTGCCAGCAGTGGCAACCTTTATGGCTACACCTTC,CASSGNLYGYTF
-,TRBV13,16,-,TRBJ2-7,TGTGCCAGCAGCTTAGGGGTAGGCACAAGCTCCTACGAGCAGTACTTC,CASSLGVGTSSYEQYF
-,TRBV7-2,13,TRBD1,TRBJ1-2,TGTGCCAGCAGCTTAATTTCAGGGGGTGGCTACACCTTC,CASSLISGGGYTF
-,TRBV13,20,TRBD2,TRBJ2-3,TGTGCCAGCAGCTCCGAGCCGGGACTAGCGGGAGAGGGGGGCACAGATACGCAGTATTTT,CASSSEPGLAGEGGTDTQYF
-,TRBV4-3,13,-,TRBJ2-5,TGCGCCAGCAGCCTTCGATCTCGGGAGACCCAGTACTTC,CASSLRSRETQYF
-,TRBV6-6,13,-,TRBJ1-6,TGTGCCAGCGGGGGTATCATAGGTTCACCCCTCCACTTT,CASGGIIGSPLHF
-,TRBV7-8,14,TRBD2,TRBJ2-5,TGTGCCAGCAGATCCACTAGCGGTCAAGAGACCCAGTACTTC,CASRSTSGQETQYF
-,TRBV7-9,16,TRBD2,TRBJ2-2,TGTGCCAGCAGTCCCATAGCGGGGGGAGACACCGGGGAGCTGTTTTTT,CASSPIAGGDTGELFF
once,TRBV18,16,-,TRBJ2-5,TGTGCCAGCTCACCGACAGCCTTCGAACTTATGGAGACCCAGTACTTC,CASSPTAFELMETQYF
-,TRBV19,14,TRBD1,TRBJ2-3,TGTGCCACCTCCGGACAGGTGAGCACAGATACGCAGTATTTT,CATSGQVSTDTQYF
-,TRBV9,15,TRBD1,TRBJ1-2,TGTGCCAGCAGCGGCCTGGGAGGGGGCGACTATGGCTACACCTTC,CASSGLGGGDYGYTF
-,TRBV18,13,-,TRBJ1-5,TGTGCCAGCTCACCCGCCAGGGATCAGCCCCAGCATTTT,CASSPARDQPQHF
few,TRBV5-1,15,-,TRBJ1-2,TGCGCCAGCAGCTTGGCCCGGACCTCGGGCTATGGCTACACCTTC,CASSLARTSGYGYTF